This T cell receptor (beta chain) is drawn from a study of blood T cell repertoires in COVID-19. The overall study: T cells, B-cell-depleted T cells, or PBMCs provided the cDNA or gDNA that served as material.

This CDR3 has 15 amino acids. Germline V gene data show CDR1 as SGHTS and CDR2 as YDEGEE. Between the trimmed V and J ends, which lost 3 bases and 0 bases, there was a span of 9 bases. This table comes from immunoSEQ multiplex PCR, and its TCRdb copy is limited to in-frame clones, with some not included. The sample contains more than 85,000 clones, about 90% of which appear only once. Seattle cases were enrolled at active infection and followed longitudinally. V is TRBV5-8 and J is TRBJ2-2; no clear D. Sequencing was done on a sample of peripheral blood. This receptor was obtained from a man between 45 and 60 years old with COVID-19, enrolled during active disease. The CDR3 DNA reads TGTGCCAGCAGCTCCCTGGCCCCGAACACCGGGGAGCTGTTTTTT. Translation gives CASSSLAPNTGELFF.